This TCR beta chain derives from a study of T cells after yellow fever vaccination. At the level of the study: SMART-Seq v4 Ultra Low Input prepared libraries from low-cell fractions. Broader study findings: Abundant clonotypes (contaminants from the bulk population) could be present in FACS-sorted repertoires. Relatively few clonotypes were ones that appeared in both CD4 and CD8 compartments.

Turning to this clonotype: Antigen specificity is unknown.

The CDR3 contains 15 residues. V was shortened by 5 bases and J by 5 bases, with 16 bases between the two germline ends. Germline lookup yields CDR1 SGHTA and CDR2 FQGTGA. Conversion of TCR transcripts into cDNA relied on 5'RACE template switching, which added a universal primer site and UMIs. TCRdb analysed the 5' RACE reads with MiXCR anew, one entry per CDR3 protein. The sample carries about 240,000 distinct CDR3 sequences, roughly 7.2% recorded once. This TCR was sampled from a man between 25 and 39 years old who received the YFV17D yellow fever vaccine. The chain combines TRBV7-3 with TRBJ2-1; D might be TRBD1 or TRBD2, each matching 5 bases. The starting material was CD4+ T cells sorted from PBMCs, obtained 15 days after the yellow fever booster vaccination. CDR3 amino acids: CASSPRGADNNEQFF. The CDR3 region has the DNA TGTGCCAGCAGCCCCCGGGGCGCGGACAACAATGAGCAGTTCTTC. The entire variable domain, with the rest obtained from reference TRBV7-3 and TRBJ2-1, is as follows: GAGVSQTPSNKVTEKGKYVELRCDPISGHTALYWYRQSLGQGPEFLIYFQGTGAADDSGLPNDRFFAVRPEGSVSTLKIQRTERGDSAVYLCASSPRGADNNEQFFGPGTRLTVL.